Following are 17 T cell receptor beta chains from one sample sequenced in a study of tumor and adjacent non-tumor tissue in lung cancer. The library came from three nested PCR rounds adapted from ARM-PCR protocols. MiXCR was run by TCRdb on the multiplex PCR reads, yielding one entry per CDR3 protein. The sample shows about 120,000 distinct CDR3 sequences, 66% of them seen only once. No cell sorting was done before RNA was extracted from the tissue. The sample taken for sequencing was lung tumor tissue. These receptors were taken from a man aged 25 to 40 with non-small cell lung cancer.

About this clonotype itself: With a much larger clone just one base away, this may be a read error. CDR3 coding DNA: TGTACCATTGGGACTAGCGGGGAGCAGTACTTC. Amino acids: CTIGTSGEQYF. V and J are TRBV10-3 and TRBJ2-7; TRBD2 matches at 12 bases. Germline V gene lookup returns CDR1 ENHRY and CDR2 SYGVKD. The CDR3 covers 11 residues.

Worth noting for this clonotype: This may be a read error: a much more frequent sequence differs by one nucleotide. The CDR3 region has the DNA TGCAGTGCTACCCCGGGGGGAGCAGCCAAAAACATTCAGTACTTC. Its translation: CSATPGGAAKNIQYF. The chain combines TRBV20-1 with TRBJ2-4; 7 nucleotides line up with TRBD2. The junction had 6 bases not matched to a gene; V was cut back by 4 bases and J by 0 bases. Germline lookup yields CDR1 DFQATT and CDR2 SNEGSKA (reference sequence). The CDR3 runs 15 residues.

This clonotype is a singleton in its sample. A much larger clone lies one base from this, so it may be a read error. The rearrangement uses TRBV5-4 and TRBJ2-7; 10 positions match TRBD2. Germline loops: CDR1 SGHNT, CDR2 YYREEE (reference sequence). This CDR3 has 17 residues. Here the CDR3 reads CASTLVPLAGTQGEQYF. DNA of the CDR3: TGTGCCAGCACCTTGGTCCCACTAGCGGGGACCCAAGGGGAGCAGTACTTC.

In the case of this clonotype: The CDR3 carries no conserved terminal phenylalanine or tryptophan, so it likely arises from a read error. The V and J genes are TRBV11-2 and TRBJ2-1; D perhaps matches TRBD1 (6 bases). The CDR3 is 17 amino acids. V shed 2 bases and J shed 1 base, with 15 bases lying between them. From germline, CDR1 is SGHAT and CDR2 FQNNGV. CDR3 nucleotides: TGTGCCAGCAGCTTACGTCTAGGGGGTGGATCCTACAATGAGCAGTTCTTA. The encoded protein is CASSLRLGGGSYNEQFL.

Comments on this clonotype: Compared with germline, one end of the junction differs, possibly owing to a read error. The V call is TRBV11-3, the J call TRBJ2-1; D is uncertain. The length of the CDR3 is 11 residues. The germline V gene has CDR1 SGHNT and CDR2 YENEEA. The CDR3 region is CTSSLISEQFF. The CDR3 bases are TGTACCAGCAGCTTAATCAGTGAGCAGTTCTTC.

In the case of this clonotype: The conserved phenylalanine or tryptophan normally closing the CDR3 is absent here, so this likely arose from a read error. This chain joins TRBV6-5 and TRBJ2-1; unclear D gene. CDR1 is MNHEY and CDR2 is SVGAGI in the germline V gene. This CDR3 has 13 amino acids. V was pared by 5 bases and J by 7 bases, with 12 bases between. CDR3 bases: TGTGCCAGCAGTCTCGATCCATGGAATGAGCAGTTCTTA. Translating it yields CASSLDPWNEQFL.

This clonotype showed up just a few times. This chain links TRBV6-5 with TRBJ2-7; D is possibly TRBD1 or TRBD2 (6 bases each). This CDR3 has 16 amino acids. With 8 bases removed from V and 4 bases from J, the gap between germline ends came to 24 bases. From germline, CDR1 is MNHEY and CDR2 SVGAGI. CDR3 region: CASGPFPGASSYEQYF. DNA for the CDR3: TGTGCCAGCGGCCCATTTCCGGGGGCAAGTTCTTACGAGCAGTACTTC.

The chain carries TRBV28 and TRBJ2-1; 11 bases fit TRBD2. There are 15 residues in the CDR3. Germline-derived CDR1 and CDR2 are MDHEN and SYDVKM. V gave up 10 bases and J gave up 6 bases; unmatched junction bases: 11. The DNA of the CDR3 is TGTGCCAACGACCGGACTAGCGGGCAGGGCAATGAGCAGTTCTTC. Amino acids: CANDRTSGQGNEQFF.

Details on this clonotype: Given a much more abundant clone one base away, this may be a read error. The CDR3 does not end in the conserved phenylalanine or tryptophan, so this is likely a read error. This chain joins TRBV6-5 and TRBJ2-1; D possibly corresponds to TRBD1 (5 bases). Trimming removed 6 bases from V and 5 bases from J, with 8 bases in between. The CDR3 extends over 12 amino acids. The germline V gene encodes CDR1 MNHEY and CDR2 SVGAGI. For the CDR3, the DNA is TGTGCCAGCAGACAACAGGACAATGAGCAGTTCTTA. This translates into CASRQQDNEQFL.

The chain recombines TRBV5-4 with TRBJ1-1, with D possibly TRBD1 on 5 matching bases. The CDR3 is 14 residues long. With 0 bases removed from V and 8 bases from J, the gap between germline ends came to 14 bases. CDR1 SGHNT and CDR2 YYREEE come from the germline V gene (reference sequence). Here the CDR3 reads CASSLGSGITEAFF. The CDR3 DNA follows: TGTGCCAGCAGCTTGGGGTCAGGGATTACCGAAGCTTTCTTT.

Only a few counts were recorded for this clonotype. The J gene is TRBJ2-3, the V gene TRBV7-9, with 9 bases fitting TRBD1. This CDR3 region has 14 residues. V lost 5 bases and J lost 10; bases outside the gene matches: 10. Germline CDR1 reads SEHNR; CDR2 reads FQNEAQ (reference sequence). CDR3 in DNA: TGTGCCAGCAGCGGGGACAGGGACCTTTCGTCGCAGTATTTT. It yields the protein CASSGDRDLSSQYF.

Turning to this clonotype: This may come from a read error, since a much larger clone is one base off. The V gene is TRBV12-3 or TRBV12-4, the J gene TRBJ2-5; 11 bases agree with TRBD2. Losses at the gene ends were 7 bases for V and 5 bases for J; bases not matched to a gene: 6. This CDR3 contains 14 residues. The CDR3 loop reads CASILAGGRETQYF. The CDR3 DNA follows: TGTGCCAGCATTCTAGCGGGGGGCCGGGAGACCCAGTACTTC.

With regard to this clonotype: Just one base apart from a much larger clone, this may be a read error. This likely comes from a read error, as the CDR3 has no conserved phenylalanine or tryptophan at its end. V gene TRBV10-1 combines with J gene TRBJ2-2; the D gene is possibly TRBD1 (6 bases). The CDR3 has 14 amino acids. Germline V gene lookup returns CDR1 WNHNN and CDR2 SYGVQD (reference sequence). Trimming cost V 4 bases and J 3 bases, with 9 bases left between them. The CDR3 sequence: CASSGQAYTGELFL. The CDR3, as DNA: TGCGCCAGCAGTGGACAGGCCTACACCGGGGAGCTGTTTCTT.

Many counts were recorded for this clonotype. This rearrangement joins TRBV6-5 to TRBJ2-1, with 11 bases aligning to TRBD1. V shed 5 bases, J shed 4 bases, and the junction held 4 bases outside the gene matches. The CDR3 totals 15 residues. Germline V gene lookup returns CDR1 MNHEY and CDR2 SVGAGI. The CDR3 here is CASSRTGGAYNEQFF. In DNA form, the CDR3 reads TGTGCCAGCAGTCGGACAGGGGGCGCTTACAATGAGCAGTTCTTC.

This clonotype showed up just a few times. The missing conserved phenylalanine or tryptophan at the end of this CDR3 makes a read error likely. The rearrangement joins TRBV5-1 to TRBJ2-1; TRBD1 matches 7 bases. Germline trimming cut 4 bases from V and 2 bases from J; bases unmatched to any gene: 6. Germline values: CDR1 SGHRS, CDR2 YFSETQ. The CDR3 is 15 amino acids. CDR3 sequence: CASSLTGVTYNEQFL. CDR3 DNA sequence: TGCGCCAGCAGCCTAACAGGGGTCACCTACAATGAGCAGTTCCTC.

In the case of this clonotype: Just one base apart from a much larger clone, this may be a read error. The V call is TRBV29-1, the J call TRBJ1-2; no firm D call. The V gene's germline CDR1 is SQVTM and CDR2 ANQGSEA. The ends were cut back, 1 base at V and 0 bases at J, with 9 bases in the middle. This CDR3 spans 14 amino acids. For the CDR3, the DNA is TGCAGCGTTGAAGTGGACGGACCTAACTATGGCTACACCTTC. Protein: CSVEVDGPNYGYTF.

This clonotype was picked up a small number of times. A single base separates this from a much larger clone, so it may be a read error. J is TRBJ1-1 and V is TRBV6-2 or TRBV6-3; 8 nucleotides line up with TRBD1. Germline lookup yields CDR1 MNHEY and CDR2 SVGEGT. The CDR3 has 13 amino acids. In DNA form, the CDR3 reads TGTGTCAGCACGGGACAGGCGAACACTGAAGCTTTCTTT. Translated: CVSTGQANTEAFF.